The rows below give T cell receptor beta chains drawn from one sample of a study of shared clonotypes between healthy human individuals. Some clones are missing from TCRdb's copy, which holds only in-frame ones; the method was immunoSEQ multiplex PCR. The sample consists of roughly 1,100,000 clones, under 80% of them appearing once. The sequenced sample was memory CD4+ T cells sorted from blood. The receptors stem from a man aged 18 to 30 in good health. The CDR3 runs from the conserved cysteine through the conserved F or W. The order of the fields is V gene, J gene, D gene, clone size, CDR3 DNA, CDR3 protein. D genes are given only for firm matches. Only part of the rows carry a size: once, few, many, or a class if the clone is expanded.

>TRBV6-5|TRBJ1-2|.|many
TGTGCCAGCACGAAGGGTTATGGCTACACCTTC
CASTKGYGYTF
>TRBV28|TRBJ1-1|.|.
TGTGCCAGCAATCCCCCCGGGGGCACTGAAGCTTTCTTT
CASNPPGGTEAFF
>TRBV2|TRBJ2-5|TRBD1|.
TGTGCCAGCAGTTTGGACAGGGGCCGAGAGACCCAGTACTTC
CASSLDRGRETQYF
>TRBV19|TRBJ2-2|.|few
TGTGCCAGTGGGAAGGGAAACACCGGGGAGCTGTTTTTT
CASGKGNTGELFF
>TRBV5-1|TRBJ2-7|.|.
TGCGCCAGCAGCCCGAGGACAGCCTACGAGCAGTACTTC
CASSPRTAYEQYF
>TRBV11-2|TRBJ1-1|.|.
TGTGCCAGCAGCTTTCGGCAGGGGCCGAACACTGAAGCTTTCTTT
CASSFRQGPNTEAFF
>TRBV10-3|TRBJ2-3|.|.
TGTGCCTCTGAAAGCTCAGGGAGAGGCACAGATACGCAGTATTTT
CASESSGRGTDTQYF
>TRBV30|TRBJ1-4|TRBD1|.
TGTGCCTGGGACAGGGGAAGCGAAAAACTGTTTTTT
CAWDRGSEKLFF
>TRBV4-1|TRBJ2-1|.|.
TGCGCCAGCAGCCAACCGACGGGAAGCTCCTACAATGAGCAGTTCTTC
CASSQPTGSSYNEQFF
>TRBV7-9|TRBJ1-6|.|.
TGTGCCAGCAGCCCCTGGCGGGGGGATAATTCACCCCTCCACTTT
CASSPWRGDNSPLHF
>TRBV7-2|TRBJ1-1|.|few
TGTGCCAGCAGCTTTGGGGCGGCCGTGAACACTGAAGCTTTCTTT
CASSFGAAVNTEAFF
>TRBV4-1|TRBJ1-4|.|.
TGCGCCAGCAGCCAAGGTCAGGGTCGAAACCCGGCTAATGAAAAACTGTTTTTT
CASSQGQGRNPANEKLFF
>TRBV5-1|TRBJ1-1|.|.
TGCGCCAGCAGCGCCCAAGGCGTGTCGAACACTGAAGCTTTCTTT
CASSAQGVSNTEAFF
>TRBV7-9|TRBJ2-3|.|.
TGTGCCAGCAGCTTAGTGGAAGGAGATACGCAGTATTTT
CASSLVEGDTQYF
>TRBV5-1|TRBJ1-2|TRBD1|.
TGCGCCAGCAGCTGGACAGGGTCCGATAACTATGGCTACACCTTC
CASSWTGSDNYGYTF
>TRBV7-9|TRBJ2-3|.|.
TGTGCCAGCAGCCCTGACAGGCCCTTAGGATCAGATACGCAGTATTTT
CASSPDRPLGSDTQYF
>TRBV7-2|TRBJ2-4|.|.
TGTGCCAGCAGCTTAGACGGACGGGGGTTCGAAAACATTCAGTACTTC
CASSLDGRGFENIQYF
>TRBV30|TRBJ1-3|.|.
TGTGCCTGGAGTACCCCCGATGCGGGATCTGGAAACACCATATATTTT
CAWSTPDAGSGNTIYF
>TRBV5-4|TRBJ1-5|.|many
TGTGCCAGCGCCCGGGACCGCAATCAGCCCCAGCATTTT
CASARDRNQPQHF
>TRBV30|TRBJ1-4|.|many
TGTGCCTGGAGTGTAACTTTTGAAAAACTGTTTTTT
CAWSVTFEKLFF
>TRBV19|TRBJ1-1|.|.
TGTGCCAGTAGTATAAAGCAAGGAGGCGGGAACACTGAAGCTTTCTTT
CASSIKQGGGNTEAFF
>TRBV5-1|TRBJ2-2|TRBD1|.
TGCGCCAGCAGTCCTTCAGGGGGTAACACCGGGGAGCTGTTTTTT
CASSPSGGNTGELFF
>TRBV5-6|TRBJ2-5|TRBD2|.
TGTGCCAGCAGCTTGGCCACCACTAGCGGGGGACAAGAGACCCAGTACTTC
CASSLATTSGGQETQYF
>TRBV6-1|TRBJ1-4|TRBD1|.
TGTGCCAGCAAGACAGGGATTAATGAAAAACTGTTTTTT
CASKTGINEKLFF
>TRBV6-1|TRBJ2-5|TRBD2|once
TGTGCCAGCAGTAGAAGCGGGAGGGCCCTAGAGACCCAGTACTTC
CASSRSGRALETQYF
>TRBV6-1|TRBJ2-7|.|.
TGTGCCAGCGGTGACTTCTACGAGCAGTACTTC
CASGDFYEQYF
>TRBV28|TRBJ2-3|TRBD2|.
TGTGCCAGCAGTTTGGGACTTACTCGCGGGGGGGACACAGATACGCAGTATTTT
CASSLGLTRGGDTDTQYF
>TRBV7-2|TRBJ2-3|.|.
TGTGCCAGCACCCGAGGGGGGATACCCACAGATACGCAGTATTTT
CASTRGGIPTDTQYF
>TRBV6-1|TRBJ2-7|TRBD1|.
TGTGCCAGCAGCGCACAGGGGTTTTTAGGGGAGCAGTACTTC
CASSAQGFLGEQYF
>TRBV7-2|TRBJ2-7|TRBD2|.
TGTGCCAGCAGCTTGAGGACTAGCGGGACGGGTGAGCAGTACTTC
CASSLRTSGTGEQYF
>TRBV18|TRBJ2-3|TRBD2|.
TGTGCCAGCTCACCGGGACTAGCTTCGCAGTATTTT
CASSPGLASQYF
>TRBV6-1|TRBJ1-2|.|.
TGTGCCAGCAGTGAATATTTAAAGGGTGGCTACACCTTC
CASSEYLKGGYTF
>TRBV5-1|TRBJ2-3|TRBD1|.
TGCGCCAGCGGCGGGACAGGGGGGATAGATACGCAGTATTTT
CASGGTGGIDTQYF
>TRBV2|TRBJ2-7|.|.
TGTGCCAGCAGTGAAGACAGGGCCTCCTACGAGCAGTACTTC
CASSEDRASYEQYF
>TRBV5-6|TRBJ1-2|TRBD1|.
TGTGCCAGCAGCTCCCAGGGGGGGCCTGACTATGGCTACACCTTC
CASSSQGGPDYGYTF